The T cell receptor beta chain described here comes from a study of a mutant IDH1 vaccine in newly diagnosed glioma. Sample time point: week 23, last vaccination. Each vaccine dose was 300 ug of mutant IDH1 20-mer peptide, with topical imiquimod. The method was immunoSEQ multiplex PCR; TCRdb's version includes in-frame clones alone and lacks a portion of them. Here the sample spans roughly 50,000 clones, about 81% being singletons. A word on this clone: Its antigen is currently unknown.

Germline CDR1 and CDR2: LNHDA and SQIVND (reference sequence). V lost 4 bases, J lost 7 bases, and 13 bases lay in between. The length of the CDR3 is 13 residues. The chain recombines TRBV19 with TRBJ1-1; D ambiguous. The sequence was obtained from a woman aged 40-49 years with glioma. Some clones in this sample may be carry-over from other donors' samples. Sequenced material: PBMCs, taken from a glioma patient whose treatment included an IDH1 peptide vaccine. The CDR3 DNA reads TGTGCCAGTAGTAATACAGTACGGGATGAAGCTTTCTTT. As protein: CASSNTVRDEAFF.